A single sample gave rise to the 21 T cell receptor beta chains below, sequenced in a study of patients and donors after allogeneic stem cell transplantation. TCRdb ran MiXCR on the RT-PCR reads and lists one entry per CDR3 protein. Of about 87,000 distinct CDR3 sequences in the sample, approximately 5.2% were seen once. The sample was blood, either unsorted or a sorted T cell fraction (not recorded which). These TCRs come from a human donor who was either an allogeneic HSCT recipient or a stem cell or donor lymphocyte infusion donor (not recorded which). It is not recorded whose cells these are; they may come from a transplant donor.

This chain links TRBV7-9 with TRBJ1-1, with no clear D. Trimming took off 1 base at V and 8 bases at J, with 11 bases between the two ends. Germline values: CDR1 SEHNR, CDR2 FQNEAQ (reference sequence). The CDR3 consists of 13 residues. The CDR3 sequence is CASSLVSDGEAFF. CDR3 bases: TGTGCCAGCAGCTTAGTATCCGACGGCGAAGCTTTCTTT.

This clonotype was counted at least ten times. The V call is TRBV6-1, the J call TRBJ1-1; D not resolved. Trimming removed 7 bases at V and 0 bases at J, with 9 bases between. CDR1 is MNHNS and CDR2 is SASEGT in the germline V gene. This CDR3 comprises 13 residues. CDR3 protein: CASISLMNTEAFF. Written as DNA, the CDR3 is TGTGCCAGCATCTCCCTCATGAACACTGAAGCTTTCTTT.

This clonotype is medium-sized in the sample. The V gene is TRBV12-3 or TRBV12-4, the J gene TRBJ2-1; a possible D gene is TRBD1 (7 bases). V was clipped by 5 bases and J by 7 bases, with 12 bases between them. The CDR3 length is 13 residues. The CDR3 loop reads CASSLQGRNEQFF. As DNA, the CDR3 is TGTGCCAGCAGTCTACAGGGGAGGAATGAGCAGTTCTTC.

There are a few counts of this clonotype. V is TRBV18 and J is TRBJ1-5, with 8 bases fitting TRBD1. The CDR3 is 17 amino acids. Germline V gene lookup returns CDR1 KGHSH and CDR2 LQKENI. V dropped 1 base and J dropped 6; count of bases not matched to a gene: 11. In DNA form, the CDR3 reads TGTGCCAGCTCACCACGTTCCATCCGGACAGGGCGTCAGCCCCAGCATTTT. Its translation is CASSPRSIRTGRQPQHF.

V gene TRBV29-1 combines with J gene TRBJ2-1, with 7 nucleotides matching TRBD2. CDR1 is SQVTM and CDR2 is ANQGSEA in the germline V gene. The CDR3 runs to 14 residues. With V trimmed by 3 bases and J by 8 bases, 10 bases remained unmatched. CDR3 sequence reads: CSVDEAGRGDEQFF. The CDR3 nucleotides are TGCAGCGTTGACGAAGCGGGCCGGGGGGATGAGCAGTTCTTC.

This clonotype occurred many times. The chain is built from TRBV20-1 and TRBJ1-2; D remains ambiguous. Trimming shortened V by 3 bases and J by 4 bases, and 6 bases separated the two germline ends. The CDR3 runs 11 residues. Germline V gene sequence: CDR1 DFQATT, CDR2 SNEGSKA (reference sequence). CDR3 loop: CSASNTYGYTF. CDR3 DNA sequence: TGCAGTGCTAGCAACACCTATGGCTACACCTTC.

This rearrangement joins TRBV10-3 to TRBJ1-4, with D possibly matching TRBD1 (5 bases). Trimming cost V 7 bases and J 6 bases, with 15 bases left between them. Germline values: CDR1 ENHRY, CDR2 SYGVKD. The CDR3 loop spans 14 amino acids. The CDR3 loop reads CAIKRSIQDEKLFF. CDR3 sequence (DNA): TGTGCCATCAAAAGGTCAATACAGGATGAAAAACTGTTTTTT.

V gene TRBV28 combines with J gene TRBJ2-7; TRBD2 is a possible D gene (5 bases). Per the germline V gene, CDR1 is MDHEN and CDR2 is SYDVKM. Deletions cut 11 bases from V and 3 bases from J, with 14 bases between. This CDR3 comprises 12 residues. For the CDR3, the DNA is TGTGCCGCGAGGGCCGCGGACTACGAGCAGTACTTC. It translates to CAARAADYEQYF.

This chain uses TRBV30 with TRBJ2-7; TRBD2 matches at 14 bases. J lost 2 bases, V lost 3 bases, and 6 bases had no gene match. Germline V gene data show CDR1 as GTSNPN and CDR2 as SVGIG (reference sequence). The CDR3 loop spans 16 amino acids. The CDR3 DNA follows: TGTGCCTGGAGGGCACCGGGACTAGCGGGAGCCTACGAGCAGTACTTC. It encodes CAWRAPGLAGAYEQYF.

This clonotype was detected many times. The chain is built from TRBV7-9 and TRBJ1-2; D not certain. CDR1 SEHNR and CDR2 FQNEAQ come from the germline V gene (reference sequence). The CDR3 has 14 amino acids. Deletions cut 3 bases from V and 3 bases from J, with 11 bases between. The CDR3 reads CASSFPPRDYGYTF. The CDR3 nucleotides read TGTGCCAGCAGCTTTCCCCCCCGGGACTATGGCTACACCTTC.

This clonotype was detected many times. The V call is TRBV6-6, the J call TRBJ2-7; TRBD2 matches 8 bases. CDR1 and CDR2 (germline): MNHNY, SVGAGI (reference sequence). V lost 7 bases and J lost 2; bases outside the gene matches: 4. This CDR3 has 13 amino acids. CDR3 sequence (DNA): TGTGCCAGCACCAACGGGGGGGCCTACGAGCAGTACTTC. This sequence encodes CASTNGGAYEQYF.

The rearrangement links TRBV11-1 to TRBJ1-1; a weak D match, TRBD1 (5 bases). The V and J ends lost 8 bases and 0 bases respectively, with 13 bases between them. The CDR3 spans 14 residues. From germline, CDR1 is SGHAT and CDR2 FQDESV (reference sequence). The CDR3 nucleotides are TGTGCCAGCCCCCCCGGGACGCTGAACACTGAAGCTTTCTTT. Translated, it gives CASPPGTLNTEAFF.

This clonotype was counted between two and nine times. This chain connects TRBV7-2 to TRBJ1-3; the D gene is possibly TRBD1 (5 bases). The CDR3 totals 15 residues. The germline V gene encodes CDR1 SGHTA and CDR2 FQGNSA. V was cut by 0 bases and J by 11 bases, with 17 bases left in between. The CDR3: CASSLAATRGKPIYF. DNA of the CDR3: TGTGCCAGCAGCTTAGCAGCGACAAGGGGTAAACCCATATATTTT.

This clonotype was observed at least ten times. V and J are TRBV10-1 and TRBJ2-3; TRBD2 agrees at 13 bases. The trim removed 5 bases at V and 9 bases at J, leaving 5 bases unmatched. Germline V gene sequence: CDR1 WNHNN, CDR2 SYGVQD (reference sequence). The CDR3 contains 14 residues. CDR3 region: CASSLRTSGSTQYF. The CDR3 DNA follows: TGCGCCAGCAGTTTAAGGACTAGCGGGAGCACGCAGTATTTT.

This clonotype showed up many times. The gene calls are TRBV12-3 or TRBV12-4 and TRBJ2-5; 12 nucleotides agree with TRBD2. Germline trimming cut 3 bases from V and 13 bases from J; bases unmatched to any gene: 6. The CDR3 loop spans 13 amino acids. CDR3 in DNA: TGTGCCAGCAGTTTCAGGACTAGCGGGGAAGTGTACTTC. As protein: CASSFRTSGEVYF.

The CDR3 here is CASSPLAEQYF. The CDR3 nucleotides read TGTGCCAGCAGCCCGCTCGCCGAGCAGTACTTC. The V gene is TRBV7-2, the J gene TRBJ2-7; no clear D. V was trimmed by 5 bases and J by 6 bases, leaving 8 bases between them. The CDR3 spans 11 residues. The germline gives CDR1 SGHTA, CDR2 FQGNSA.

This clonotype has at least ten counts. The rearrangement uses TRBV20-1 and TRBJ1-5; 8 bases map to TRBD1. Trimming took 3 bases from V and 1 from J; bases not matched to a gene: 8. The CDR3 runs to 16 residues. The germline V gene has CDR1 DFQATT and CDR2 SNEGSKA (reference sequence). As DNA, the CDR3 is TGCAGTGCTAGCAAGACAGGGGCATTAAGCAATCAGCCCCAGCATTTT. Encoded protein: CSASKTGALSNQPQHF.

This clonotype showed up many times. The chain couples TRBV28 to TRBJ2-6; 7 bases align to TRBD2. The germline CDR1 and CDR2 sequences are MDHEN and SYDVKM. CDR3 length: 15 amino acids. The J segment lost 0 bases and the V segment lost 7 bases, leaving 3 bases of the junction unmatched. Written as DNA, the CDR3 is TGTGCCAGCAACGGGGGGAGCTCTGGGGCCAACGTCCTGACTTTC. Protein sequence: CASNGGSSGANVLTF. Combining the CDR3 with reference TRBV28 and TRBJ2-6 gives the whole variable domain DVKVTQSSRYLVKRTGEKVFLECVQDMDHENMFWYRQDPGLGLRLIYFSYDVKMKEKGDIPEGYSVSREKKERFSLILESASTNQTSMYLCASNGGSSGANVLTFGAGSRLTVL.

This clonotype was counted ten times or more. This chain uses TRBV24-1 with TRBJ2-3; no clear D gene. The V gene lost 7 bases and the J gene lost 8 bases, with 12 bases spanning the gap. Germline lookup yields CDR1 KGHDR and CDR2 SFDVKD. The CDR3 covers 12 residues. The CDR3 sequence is CATSGSQFTQYF. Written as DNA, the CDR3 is TGTGCCACCAGCGGATCCCAGTTTACGCAGTATTTT.

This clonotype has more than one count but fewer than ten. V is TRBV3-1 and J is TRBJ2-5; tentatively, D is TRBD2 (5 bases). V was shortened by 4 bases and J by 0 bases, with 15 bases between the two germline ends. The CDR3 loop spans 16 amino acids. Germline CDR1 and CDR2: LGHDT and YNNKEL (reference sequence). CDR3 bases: TGTGCCAGCAGCCCATACAGCGGACCGTACCAAGAGACCCAGTACTTC. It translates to CASSPYSGPYQETQYF.

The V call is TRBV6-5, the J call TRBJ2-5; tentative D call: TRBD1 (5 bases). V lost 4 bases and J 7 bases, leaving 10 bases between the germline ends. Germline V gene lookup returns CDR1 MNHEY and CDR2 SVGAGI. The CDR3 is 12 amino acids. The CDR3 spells CASSSSQGTQYF. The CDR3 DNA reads TGTGCCAGCAGTTCTTCTCAGGGGACCCAGTACTTC.